The present T cell receptor (beta chain) was sequenced within a study of metastatic and nonmetastatic thyroid tumors. Study as a whole: Malignant thyroid and benign thyroid patients provided blood and tumor or nodule tissue whose repertoires were compared.

In the original workflow: The study built a papillary thyroid cancer distant-metastasis classifier from CDR3 differences across clinicopathological groups. TCRdb re-called the PCR reads through MiXCR. TCRdb's processing, not the authors', yielded these V and J calls. The table has over 25,000 clones, over 15% seen once. The CDR3 has 15 residues. Per germline, CDR1 KGHSH and CDR2 LQKENI. V lost 3 bases and J 11 bases, leaving 19 bases between the germline ends. Thyroid surgery was performed in patients who had received no treatment beforehand. To note about this clone: Its specificity is unknown.

General study findings and limits: It was reported that TCR beta diversity was significantly higher in malignant thyroid tumors than benign nodules, in blood and tumor.

The chain recombines TRBV18 with TRBJ2-2; the D gene is possibly TRBD2 (6 bases). This TCR was sampled from a male donor with papillary thyroid cancer or a benign thyroid nodule (not recorded which). Some clones in this sample may be carry-over from other donors' samples. Input material: blood. CDR3 DNA sequence: TGTGCCAGCTCACCTACCCCGGGAGTCACCGTTGAGCTGTTTTTT. It yields the protein CASSPTPGVTVELFF.